The 3 T cell receptor beta chains given below trace back to one sample, sequenced in a study of T-cell memory formation after mild COVID-19. TCRdb reprocessed the 5' RACE reads via MiXCR and lists one record per CDR3 protein. The data show fewer than 700,000 distinct CDR3 sequences, with roughly 18% seen just once and 12% held by the top ten. The sample taken for sequencing was PBMCs or a T cell subset sorted from them (not recorded which). These receptors all come from an adult woman who had mild COVID-19 (a few samples of this study predate the infection). Cell type and time point are not known.

V gene TRBV5-1 combines with J gene TRBJ2-1, with 11 bases aligning to TRBD2. The CDR3 covers 16 residues. Per germline, CDR1 SGHRS and CDR2 YFSETQ. V trimming: 0 bases; J trimming: 5 bases; junction bases outside the gene matches: 4. The CDR3 DNA follows: TGCGCCAGCAGCTTGGCCCCTAGCGGGGGGAACAATGAGCAGTTCTTC. It specifies CASSLAPSGGNNEQFF.

This clonotype was observed a handful of times. The rearrangement uses TRBV7-2 and TRBJ2-1; 7 nucleotides match TRBD2. Germline V gives CDR1 SGHTA, CDR2 FQGNSA. Trimming removed 2 bases from V and 9 bases from J; junction bases left unmatched: 4. This CDR3 is built from 13 residues. CDR3 region: CASSLSGKGEQFF. CDR3 nucleotides: TGTGCCAGCAGCTTAAGCGGGAAGGGTGAGCAGTTCTTC.

The chain links TRBV29-1 to TRBJ2-7, with unresolved D. The CDR3 is made up of 14 amino acids. Germline loops: CDR1 SQVTM, CDR2 ANQGSEA. Trimming removed 0 bases from V and 2 bases from J, with 11 bases in between. CDR3 bases: TGCAGCGTTGAAGATTGGCAGTCTCCCTACGAGCAGTACTTC. Residues: CSVEDWQSPYEQYF.